These 14 T cell receptor beta chains were all obtained from the same sample, sequenced in a study of metastatic and nonmetastatic thyroid tumors. TCRdb reprocessed the PCR reads using MiXCR. The table includes 20,000 to 25,000 clones, 10% to 11% detected once. Treatment of any kind had been given to no patient before thyroid surgery. Sequencing input: blood. These receptors were obtained from a female donor with papillary thyroid cancer or a benign thyroid nodule (not recorded which). Some clones in this sample may be carry-over from other donors' samples.

The table lists this clone with a few counts. A much larger clone sits a single nucleotide away, making a read error possible. The sample has other DNA sequences that encode this CDR3 too. The rearrangement uses TRBV20-1 and TRBJ1-1, with a weak D call TRBD1 (6 bases). This CDR3 comprises 14 residues. Germline V gives CDR1 DFQATT, CDR2 SNEGSKA (reference sequence). DNA of the CDR3: TGCAGTGCTAGAGATCGGGGCAGGGGTACTGAAGCTTTTTTT. Protein product: CSARDRGRGTEAFF.

This clone is medium-sized within its sample. The V call is TRBV6-1, the J call TRBJ2-7; the D gene is possibly TRBD2 (5 bases). Germline assignment: CDR1 MNHNS and CDR2 SASEGT. The length of the CDR3 is 13 residues. V gave up 5 bases and J gave up 4 bases, with 12 bases separating them. This CDR3 reads CASSLSSRYEQYF. DNA of the CDR3: TGTGCCAGCAGTTTGTCTAGCCGGTACGAGCAGTACTTC.

Many counts were recorded for this clone. The rearrangement joins TRBV2 to TRBJ2-7, with 12 bases lining up with TRBD2. J gave up 1 base and V 6 bases, and 1 base lay outside the gene matches. The V gene's germline CDR1 is SNHLY and CDR2 FYNNEI. The CDR3 covers 14 residues. DNA for the CDR3: TGTGCCAGCAGACTAGCGGGAGGATCCTACGAGCAGTACTTC. Amino acid sequence: CASRLAGGSYEQYF.

The chain has TRBV25-1 and TRBJ1-6; no firm D call. This CDR3 has 11 residues. Germline values: CDR1 MGHDK, CDR2 SYGVNS. V lost 2 bases and J 14 bases, leaving 7 bases between the germline ends. This CDR3 is CASSEHLTLHF. The CDR3 DNA reads TGTGCCAGCAGTGAACATCTTACCCTCCACTTT.

In its sample, this clone was seen a few times. V and J are TRBV5-4 and TRBJ2-5, with unresolved D. The germline V gene encodes CDR1 SGHNT and CDR2 YYREEE (reference sequence). V was clipped by 0 bases and J by 3 bases, with 15 bases between them. CDR3 length equals 16 residues. CDR3 protein: CASSLGHTLVKETQYF. The CDR3 DNA follows: TGTGCCAGCAGCTTGGGGCACACCTTAGTGAAAGAGACCCAGTACTTC.

This clone was seen repeatedly, ten times or more. The J gene is TRBJ2-3, the V gene TRBV11-2, with 12 bases that match TRBD2. The CDR3 runs 16 residues. Germline values: CDR1 SGHAT, CDR2 FQNNGV. V was clipped by 4 bases and J by 4 bases; unmatched bases: 6. CDR3 sequence (DNA): TGTGCCAGCAGCTCCAGACTAGCGGGAGACCCAGATACGCAGTATTTT. This translates into CASSSRLAGDPDTQYF.

This clone was seen ten or more times. V gene TRBV12-3 or TRBV12-4 combines with J gene TRBJ1-1; D not certain. Trimming left V 1 base short and J 1 base short, with 4 bases between. The CDR3 is made up of 13 amino acids. The CDR3 sequence: CASSLGGNTEAFF. CDR3 DNA sequence: TGTGCCAGCAGTTTAGGGGGGAACACTGAAGCTTTCTTT.

This clone is categorized as medium-sized. V usage is TRBV27 and J usage is TRBJ2-1, with 11 bases matching TRBD2. V shed 0 bases and J 9 bases; nucleotides not matched to a gene: 4. Germline V CDR1 and CDR2: MNHEY, SMNVEV (reference sequence). The CDR3 runs to 15 residues. CDR3 in DNA: TGTGCCAGCAGTTTATCGGTTAGCGGGAGGGGTGAGCAGTTCTTC. It yields the protein CASSLSVSGRGEQFF.

At least ten counts were recorded for this clone. The rearrangement links TRBV9 to TRBJ1-5, with D tentatively TRBD1 (5 bases). Germline V gene lookup returns CDR1 SGDLS and CDR2 YYNGEE. There are 14 residues in the CDR3. Trimming took off 3 bases at V and 1 base at J, with 8 bases between the two ends. The CDR3 here is CASSGQGSNQPQHF. CDR3 DNA: TGTGCCAGCAGCGGTCAGGGAAGCAATCAGCCCCAGCATTTT. Based on the CDR3 plus reference TRBV9 and TRBJ1-5, the full variable domain is DSGVTQTPKHLITATGQRVTLRCSPRSGDLSVYWYQQSLDQGLQFLIQYYNGEERAKGNILERFSAQQFPDLHSELNLSSLELGDSALYFCASSGQGSNQPQHFGDGTRLSIL.

A word on this clone: One end of the junction does not line up with germline, which may come from a read error. This chain links TRBV6-1 with TRBJ2-7; 8 nucleotides align to TRBD1. The CDR3 runs to 14 residues. CDR1 and CDR2 (germline): MNHNS, SASEGT. The CDR3 is CSSSKTGARYEQYF. CDR3 DNA sequence: TGTTCCAGCAGTAAGACAGGGGCTAGATACGAGCAGTACTTC.

This clone has ten or more counts. V usage is TRBV18 and J usage is TRBJ2-2; D unresolved. V lost 6 bases and J lost 6, with 17 bases in between. The CDR3 totals 15 residues. The germline gives CDR1 KGHSH, CDR2 LQKENI. In DNA form, the CDR3 reads TGTGCCAGCTCCCTCGTGTCTGGTGCGGCCGGGGAGCTGTTTTTT. Translating it yields CASSLVSGAAGELFF. The variable domain in full, with the rest retrieved from reference TRBV18 and TRBJ2-2, is NAGVMQNPRHLVRRRGQEARLRCSPMKGHSHVYWYRQLPEEGLKFMVYLQKENIIDESGMPKERFSAEFPKEGPSILRIQQVVRGDSAAYFCASSLVSGAAGELFFGEGSRLTVL.

This clone was seen repeatedly, ten times or more. The chain carries TRBV29-1 and TRBJ2-5; no definite D call. From germline, CDR1 is SQVTM and CDR2 ANQGSEA. Trimming left V 4 bases short and J 0 bases short, with 15 bases between. The CDR3 covers 15 residues. CDR3 in amino acids: CSVGPGRLNQETQYF. The CDR3 region has the DNA TGCAGCGTTGGCCCGGGCAGACTTAACCAAGAGACCCAGTACTTC. Based on the CDR3 plus reference TRBV29-1 and TRBJ2-5, the full variable domain is SAVISQKPSRDICQRGTSLTIQCQVDSQVTMMFWYRQQPGQSLTLIATANQGSEATYESGFVIDKFPISRPNLTFSTLTVSNMSPEDSSIYLCSVGPGRLNQETQYFGPGTRLLVL.

In its sample, this clone was seen many times. The gene calls are TRBV15 and TRBJ2-1; D is undetermined. Per the germline V gene, CDR1 is LNHNV and CDR2 is YYDKDF (reference sequence). V lost 1 base and J 3 bases, leaving 7 bases between the germline ends. The CDR3 extends over 14 amino acids. The CDR3 spells CATSRVRDYNEQFF. The CDR3 DNA follows: TGTGCCACCAGCAGAGTAAGGGACTACAATGAGCAGTTCTTC.

By sample share, this clone is medium-sized. The gene calls are TRBV6-2 or TRBV6-3 and TRBJ1-1; D is uncertain. Trimming took off 4 bases at V and 1 base at J, with 7 bases between the two ends. The CDR3 runs 13 residues. The germline V gene encodes CDR1 MNHEY and CDR2 SVGEGT. The CDR3 DNA is TGTGCCAGCAGTTTTGCGGCGAACACTGAAGCTTTCTTT. It yields the protein CASSFAANTEAFF.